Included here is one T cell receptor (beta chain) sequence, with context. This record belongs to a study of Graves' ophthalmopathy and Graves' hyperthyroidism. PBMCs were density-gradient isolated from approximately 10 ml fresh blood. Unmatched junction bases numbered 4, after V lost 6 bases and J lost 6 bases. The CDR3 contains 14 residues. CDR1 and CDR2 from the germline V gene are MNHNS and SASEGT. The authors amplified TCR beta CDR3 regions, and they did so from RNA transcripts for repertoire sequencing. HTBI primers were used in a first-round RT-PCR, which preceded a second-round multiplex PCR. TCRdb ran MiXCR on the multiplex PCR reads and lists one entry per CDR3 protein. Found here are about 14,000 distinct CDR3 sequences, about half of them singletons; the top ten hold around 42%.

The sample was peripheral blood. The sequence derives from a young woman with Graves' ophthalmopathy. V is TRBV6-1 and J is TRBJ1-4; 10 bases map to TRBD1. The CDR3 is CASSLGQGYEKLFF. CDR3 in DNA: TGTGCCAGCAGCTTGGGACAGGGGTATGAAAAACTGTTTTTT.